These 19 T cell receptor beta chains were sequenced from one sample in a study of cytomegalovirus exposure and HLA in healthy donors. Some clones are missing from TCRdb's copy, which holds only in-frame ones; the method was immunoSEQ multiplex PCR. Of a few hundred thousand clones detected, 75% to 95% appear once; the ten largest clones hold around 1.1%. Material: PBMCs. The source of these receptors is a woman younger than 35 in good health and CMV-seronegative.

The gene calls are TRBV28 and TRBJ2-7; D gene uncertain. Germline lookup yields CDR1 MDHEN and CDR2 SYDVKM. V was clipped by 6 bases and J by 3 bases, with 6 bases between them. This CDR3 spans 11 amino acids. CDR3 nucleotides: TGTGCCAGCAGAGGAGACTACGAGCAGTACTTC. The encoded protein is CASRGDYEQYF.

The V gene is TRBV4-1, the J gene TRBJ2-7, with TRBD2 matching 9 bases. The junction had 6 bases not matched to a gene; V was cut back by 2 bases and J by 4 bases. Germline V CDR1 and CDR2: MGHRA, YSYEKL. The CDR3 is 15 amino acids. The CDR3 sequence: CASSQISGRRYEQYF. In nucleotides, the CDR3 is TGCGCCAGCAGCCAAATTAGCGGGAGAAGGTACGAGCAGTACTTC.

This sequence joins TRBV28 and TRBJ2-7, with a tentative D call TRBD2 (5 bases). This CDR3 is built from 13 residues. Trimming took off 5 bases at V and 5 bases at J, with 13 bases between the two ends. From germline, CDR1 is MDHEN and CDR2 SYDVKM. CDR3 nucleotide sequence: TGTGCCAGCAGTCTTTCGGGGTCCCACGAGCAGTACTTC. It specifies CASSLSGSHEQYF. Full variable domain (outside the CDR3, taken from reference TRBV28 and TRBJ2-7): DVKVTQSSRYLVKRTGEKVFLECVQDMDHENMFWYRQDPGLGLRLIYFSYDVKMKEKGDIPEGYSVSREKKERFSLILESASTNQTSMYLCASSLSGSHEQYFGPGTRLTVT.

This clone was seen at least ten times. The J gene is TRBJ2-5, the V gene TRBV6-1, with 12 bases identical to TRBD2. The V and J ends lost 2 bases and 4 bases, in that order; junction bases with no gene match: 2. The germline gives CDR1 MNHNS, CDR2 SASEGT. The CDR3 is made up of 15 amino acids. DNA for the CDR3: TGTGCCAGCAGTGAACTAGCGGGAGGGCCAGAGACCCAGTACTTC. Translating gives CASSELAGGPETQYF.

This clone has more than one count but fewer than ten. One end of the junction fails to match germline, which may point to a read error. The V and J genes are TRBV2 and TRBJ2-7, with D tentatively TRBD1 (6 bases). This CDR3 is built from 12 residues. CDR1 is SNHLY and CDR2 is FYNNEI in the germline V gene. The CDR3 region has the DNA TGTGCCAGCACTGAACAGGGATACGAGCAGTACTTC. It codes for CASTEQGYEQYF.

J is TRBJ2-1 and V is TRBV27; 9 bases fit TRBD2. Germline-derived CDR1 and CDR2 are MNHEY and SMNVEV (reference sequence). The J segment lost 5 bases and the V segment lost 6 bases, leaving 2 bases of the junction unmatched. The CDR3 is 13 residues long. In DNA, the CDR3 is TGTGCCAGCAGGACTAGCGGCCACAATGAGCAGTTCTTC. It yields the protein CASRTSGHNEQFF.

The CDR3 loop is CASSHQQGGGGEQFF. The CDR3, as DNA: TGCGCCAGCAGTCATCAACAGGGGGGAGGTGGTGAGCAGTTCTTC. This sequence joins TRBV23-1 and TRBJ2-1; 8 bases are a match to TRBD1. TRBV23-1 is an open reading frame, and its role is uncertain. The trim removed 3 bases at V and 9 bases at J, leaving 10 bases unmatched. The CDR3 contains 15 residues.

The chain has TRBV4-2 and TRBJ2-1; D is undetermined. The V gene lost 4 bases and the J gene lost 5 bases, with 12 bases spanning the gap. The CDR3 has 14 residues. Germline V gene sequence: CDR1 LGHNA, CDR2 YNFKEQ. The CDR3 here is CASSPSATNNEQFF. CDR3 bases: TGTGCCAGCAGCCCTAGTGCTACTAACAATGAGCAGTTCTTC.

The V gene is TRBV4-1, the J gene TRBJ2-7; 11 nucleotides agree with TRBD2. Per germline, CDR1 MGHRA and CDR2 YSYEKL. The junction had 9 bases not matched to a gene; V was cut back by 1 base and J by 7 bases. The CDR3 is 16 residues long. The CDR3 spells CASSQAGTSGSEEQYF. CDR3 DNA: TGCGCCAGCAGCCAAGCAGGGACTAGCGGATCAGAAGAGCAGTACTTC.

Only one count was recorded for this clone. The chain links TRBV5-1 to TRBJ2-2, with 8 bases identical to TRBD2. Trimming at V came to 0 bases and at J to 4 bases, leaving 8 bases not matched to a gene. Germline lookup yields CDR1 SGHRS and CDR2 YFSETQ. The CDR3 totals 17 residues. The CDR3 DNA is TGCGCCAGCAGCTTGGCCTCGAGCGGGGGAGTCACCGGGGAGCTGTTTTTT. Encoded protein: CASSLASSGGVTGELFF.

CDR3 region: CASGTGDTTGELFF. CDR3 nucleotides: TGTGCCAGTGGAACAGGGGATACCACCGGGGAGCTGTTTTTT. The V call is TRBV6-4, the J call TRBJ2-2, with TRBD1 matching over 7 bases. Germline-derived CDR1 and CDR2 are MRHNA and SNTAGT. With V trimmed by 9 bases and J by 4 bases, 8 bases remained unmatched. The CDR3 spans 14 residues.

This clone showed up just once. J is TRBJ1-4 and V is TRBV9; tentatively, D is TRBD1 (5 bases). The CDR3 loop spans 13 amino acids. Germline V gives CDR1 SGDLS, CDR2 YYNGEE. Trimming pared 4 bases from V and 4 bases from J, leaving 8 bases between. The CDR3 loop reads CASSPGGNEKLFF. The CDR3 coding sequence is TGTGCCAGCAGCCCCGGGGGTAATGAAAAACTGTTTTTT.

This chain uses TRBV10-1 with TRBJ2-6; D remains ambiguous. V dropped 2 bases and J dropped 0 bases, with 11 bases sitting between them. CDR3 length equals 17 residues. Germline V lookup: CDR1 WNHNN, CDR2 SYGVQD (reference sequence). CDR3 loop: CASSEKTSHSGANVLTF. DNA for the CDR3: TGCGCCAGCAGTGAGAAGACAAGCCACTCTGGGGCCAACGTCCTGACTTTC.

J is TRBJ2-1 and V is TRBV6-1; 8 bases align to TRBD2. The CDR3 is 16 residues long. The germline V gene has CDR1 MNHNS and CDR2 SASEGT. V lost 1 base, J lost 7 bases, and 9 bases stayed unmatched. The CDR3 loop is CASSEGTSFSGNEQFF. The CDR3 DNA sequence: TGTGCCAGCAGTGAAGGGACTAGCTTCAGCGGGAATGAGCAGTTCTTC.

The CDR3 loop reads CASARGLSGNTIYF. The CDR3 region has the DNA TGTGCCAGCGCCAGGGGGCTTTCTGGAAACACCATATATTTT. The V gene is TRBV9, the J gene TRBJ1-3; 8 bases align to TRBD1. The CDR3 consists of 14 residues. V shed 7 bases and J 1 base; nucleotides not matched to a gene: 4. CDR1 is SGDLS, CDR2 YYNGEE, per germline.

The J gene is TRBJ2-3, the V gene TRBV6-5, with TRBD2 as a possible D gene (6 bases). The length of the CDR3 is 15 residues. The germline V gene encodes CDR1 MNHEY and CDR2 SVGAGI. V was trimmed by 6 bases and J by 7 bases, leaving 20 bases between them. CDR3 bases: TGTGCCAGCAGAGGTCAGGCGGGACGACCCCATACGCAGTATTTT. This codes for CASRGQAGRPHTQYF.

The gene calls are TRBV5-8 and TRBJ1-5, with 8 nucleotides matching TRBD1. Germline CDR1 and CDR2: SGHTS and YDEGEE. The J segment lost 0 bases and the V segment lost 8 bases, leaving 16 bases of the junction unmatched. The CDR3 is 18 amino acids. The CDR3 loop reads CASVMGQGAFHSNQPQHF. The CDR3 DNA sequence: TGTGCCAGTGTGATGGGGCAGGGGGCTTTTCATAGCAATCAGCCCCAGCATTTT. The whole variable domain, filled in from reference TRBV5-8 and TRBJ1-5, reads EAGVTQSPTHLIKTRGQQATLRCSPISGHTSVYWYQQALGLGLQFLLWYDEGEERNRGNFPPRFSGRQFPNYSSELNVNALELEDSALYLCASVMGQGAFHSNQPQHFGDGTRLSIL.

The V gene is TRBV28, the J gene TRBJ1-1; 7 bases line up with TRBD1. V gave up 4 bases and J gave up 5 bases; unmatched junction bases: 4. Germline loops: CDR1 MDHEN, CDR2 SYDVKM. This CDR3 contains 13 residues. In nucleotides, the CDR3 is TGTGCCAGCAGTTCCTCGGACAGGACTGAAGCTTTCTTT. It codes for CASSSSDRTEAFF.

The chain couples TRBV19 to TRBJ1-2; D unclear. Deletions cut 7 bases from V and 3 bases from J, with 15 bases between. This CDR3 is 14 amino acids long. Germline V gene lookup returns CDR1 LNHDA and CDR2 SQIVND (reference sequence). The CDR3 region is CASNSPGRYYGYTF. The CDR3, as DNA: TGTGCCAGTAACTCACCCGGGAGGTACTATGGCTACACCTTC.